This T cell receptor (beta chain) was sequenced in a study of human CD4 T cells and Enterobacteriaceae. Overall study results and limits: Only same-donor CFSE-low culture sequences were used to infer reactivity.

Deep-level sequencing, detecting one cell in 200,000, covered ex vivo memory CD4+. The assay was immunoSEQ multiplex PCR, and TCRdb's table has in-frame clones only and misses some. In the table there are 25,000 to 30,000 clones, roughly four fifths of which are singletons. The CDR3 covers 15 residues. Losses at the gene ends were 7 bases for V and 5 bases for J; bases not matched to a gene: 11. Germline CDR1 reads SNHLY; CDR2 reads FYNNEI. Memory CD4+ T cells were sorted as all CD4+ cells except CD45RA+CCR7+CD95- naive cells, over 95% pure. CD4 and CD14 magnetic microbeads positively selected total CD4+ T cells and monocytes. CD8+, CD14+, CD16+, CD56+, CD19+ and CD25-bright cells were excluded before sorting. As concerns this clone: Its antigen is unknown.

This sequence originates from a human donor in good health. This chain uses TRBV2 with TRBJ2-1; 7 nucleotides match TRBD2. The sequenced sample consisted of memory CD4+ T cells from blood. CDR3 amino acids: CASNREGGRDNEQFF. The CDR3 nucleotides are TGTGCCAGCAATAGAGAGGGAGGGCGAGACAATGAGCAGTTCTTC.